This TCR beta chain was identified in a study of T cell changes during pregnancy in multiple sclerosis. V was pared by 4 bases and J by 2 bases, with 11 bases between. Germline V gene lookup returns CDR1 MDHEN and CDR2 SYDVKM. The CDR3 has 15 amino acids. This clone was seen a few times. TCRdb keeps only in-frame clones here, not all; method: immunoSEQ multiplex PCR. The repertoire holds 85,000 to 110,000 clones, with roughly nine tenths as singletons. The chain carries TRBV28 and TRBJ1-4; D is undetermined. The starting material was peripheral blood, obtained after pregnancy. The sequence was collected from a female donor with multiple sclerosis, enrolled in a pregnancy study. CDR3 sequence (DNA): TGTGCCAGCAGTTCTTATCGGGTGACTAATGAAAAACTGTTTTTT. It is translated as CASSSYRVTNEKLFF.